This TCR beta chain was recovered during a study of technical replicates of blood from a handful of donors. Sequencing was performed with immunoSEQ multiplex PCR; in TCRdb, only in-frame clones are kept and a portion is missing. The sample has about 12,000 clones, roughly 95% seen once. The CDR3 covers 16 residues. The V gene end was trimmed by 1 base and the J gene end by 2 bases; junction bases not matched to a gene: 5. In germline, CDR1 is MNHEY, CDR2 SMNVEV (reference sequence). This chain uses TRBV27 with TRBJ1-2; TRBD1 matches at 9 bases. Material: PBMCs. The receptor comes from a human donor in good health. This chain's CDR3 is CASSLLAGQGNYGYTF. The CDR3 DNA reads TGTGCCAGCAGTTTATTGGCCGGACAGGGGAACTATGGCTACACCTTC.